Presented here are 19 T cell receptor beta chains from one specimen sequenced in a study of T cell repertoires in cytomegalovirus infection (dated by TCRdb to about 2019). Sequencing was performed on an Illumina HiSeq 1500. Through fastp at Q25 and MiXCR, TCRdb rebuilt clones from the public reads, retaining in-frame beta chains. Rows merge per CDR3 protein into single entries with the most common DNA and genes. The sample has around 530,000 distinct CDR3 sequences on record, approximately 15% of them singletons. The top ten clonotypes cover roughly a quarter of the sample. The source material was CD8+ T cells from PBMCs. The receptor source for this set is a human donor in good health (CMV status not recorded). Some clones in this sample may be carry-over from other donors' samples.

The chain joins TRBV19 to TRBJ1-1; D remains unclear. V lost 5 bases and J lost 8, with 12 bases in between. CDR1 is LNHDA, CDR2 SQIVND, per germline (reference sequence). The CDR3 length is 12 residues. CDR3 in amino acids: CASSWTANEAFF. DNA for the CDR3: TGTGCCAGTAGTTGGACGGCCAACGAAGCTTTCTTT.

In its sample, this clonotype was seen a few times. The V and J genes are TRBV15 and TRBJ2-7, with TRBD2 identical over 7 bases. Germline CDR1 LNHNV, CDR2 YYDKDF (reference sequence). Germline trimming cut 0 bases from V and 6 bases from J; bases unmatched to any gene: 2. This CDR3 contains 13 residues. DNA for the CDR3: TGTGCCACCAGCAGAGATTCTAGCGGCGAGCAGTACTTC. Translated: CATSRDSSGEQYF. Looking up the rest from reference TRBV15 and TRBJ2-7 gives the full variable domain: DAMVIQNPRYQVTQFGKPVTLSCSQTLNHNVMYWYQQKSSQAPKLLFHYYDKDFNNEADTPDNFQSRRPNTSFCFLDIRSPGLGDTAMYLCATSRDSSGEQYFGPGTRLTVT.

This chain connects TRBV7-3 to TRBJ2-2; no definite D call. CDR3 size: 15 residues. Trimming took off 1 base at V and 2 bases at J, with 8 bases between the two ends. The V gene's germline CDR1 is SGHTA and CDR2 FQGTGA. The CDR3, as DNA: TGTGCCAGCAGCTTAAACCCAGAAAACACCGGGGAGCTGTTTTTT. Its translation: CASSLNPENTGELFF. Combining the CDR3 with reference TRBV7-3 and TRBJ2-2 gives the whole variable domain GAGVSQTPSNKVTEKGKYVELRCDPISGHTALYWYRQSLGQGPEFLIYFQGTGAADDSGLPNDRFFAVRPEGSVSTLKIQRTERGDSAVYLCASSLNPENTGELFFGEGSRLTVL.

This clonotype was detected many times. The chain links TRBV6-6 to TRBJ2-2, with 11 bases fitting TRBD1. Germline V gene sequence: CDR1 MNHNY, CDR2 SVGAGI (reference sequence). The V and J ends lost 7 bases and 7 bases, in that order; junction bases with no gene match: 20. The CDR3 contains 19 residues. The CDR3 reads CASKYPLRGTGGLDGELFF. The DNA for the CDR3 is TGTGCCAGCAAATACCCTTTAAGGGGGACAGGGGGTTTGGACGGGGAGCTGTTTTTT.

This clonotype was observed many times. For the CDR3, the DNA is TGTGCCAGCCGCGATGGGCTCCAAAGCTCCTACAATGAGCAGTTCTTC. It specifies CASRDGLQSSYNEQFF. V usage is TRBV7-9 and J usage is TRBJ2-1; the D is unclear. V was trimmed by 8 bases and J by 0 bases, leaving 17 bases between them. This CDR3 is built from 16 residues. Germline V gives CDR1 SEHNR, CDR2 FQNEAQ (reference sequence).

This clonotype was detected many times. This CDR3 is CASSSRGISSGANVLTF. The CDR3 region has the DNA TGTGCCAGCAGTTCCAGGGGGATCAGCTCTGGGGCCAACGTCCTGACTTTC. The chain has TRBV2 and TRBJ2-6, with 7 bases aligning to TRBD1. CDR3 size: 17 residues. Per the germline V gene, CDR1 is SNHLY and CDR2 is FYNNEI. Trimming took 5 bases from V and 0 from J; bases not matched to a gene: 7.

This clonotype was found many times. The genes are TRBV9 and TRBJ1-1; D uncertain. V lost 0 bases, J lost 1 base, and 10 bases lay in between. There are 15 residues in the CDR3. CDR1 is SGDLS, CDR2 YYNGEE, per germline. This CDR3 reads CASSVEGQQNTEAFF. The CDR3 bases are TGTGCCAGCAGCGTAGAAGGGCAGCAGAACACTGAAGCTTTCTTT.

The chain carries TRBV4-2 and TRBJ2-7; 7 bases line up with TRBD2. The V gene end was trimmed by 1 base and the J gene end by 2 bases; junction bases not matched to a gene: 8. The germline V gene encodes CDR1 LGHNA and CDR2 YNFKEQ. The CDR3 contains 16 residues. CDR3 coding DNA: TGTGCCAGCAGCCAAGCCCGGGCGGGAGAACCCTACGAGCAGTACTTC. Amino acid sequence: CASSQARAGEPYEQYF.

This clonotype came up many times. The J gene is TRBJ2-3, the V gene TRBV10-3, with D unclear. Per germline, CDR1 ENHRY and CDR2 SYGVKD. With 0 bases removed from V and 0 bases from J, the gap between germline ends came to 7 bases. CDR3 size: 15 residues. This chain's CDR3 is CAISESHSSTDTQYF. The CDR3 DNA reads as TGTGCCATCAGTGAGTCGCACAGTAGCACAGATACGCAGTATTTT.

The chain is built from TRBV20-1 and TRBJ2-7; 7 bases match TRBD1. Trimming removed 3 bases from V and 0 bases from J; junction bases left unmatched: 2. CDR3 size: 13 residues. Germline V CDR1 and CDR2: DFQATT, SNEGSKA (reference sequence). The CDR3 DNA sequence: TGCAGTGCTAGCCGGGACAGCTCCTACGAGCAGTACTTC. Translation gives CSASRDSSYEQYF.

V gene TRBV20-1 combines with J gene TRBJ2-1; the match to TRBD2 covers 10 bases. Germline CDR1 DFQATT, CDR2 SNEGSKA (reference sequence). The V gene end was trimmed by 0 bases and the J gene end by 6 bases; junction bases not matched to a gene: 5. The CDR3 spans 15 residues. CDR3 nucleotide sequence: TGCAGTGCTAGAGAGCGAGCGGGGGGGGGCAATGAGCAGTTCTTC. This gives the protein CSARERAGGGNEQFF.

This clonotype was seen ten or more times. This sequence joins TRBV12-3 or TRBV12-4 and TRBJ1-2; no clear D. Deletions cut 2 bases from V and 2 bases from J, with 9 bases between. The CDR3 covers 14 residues. CDR3 in DNA: TGTGCCAGCAGTTTAAGCGCAGAAAACTATGGCTACACCTTC. Translating it yields CASSLSAENYGYTF.

This clonotype showed up just a few times. The chain recombines TRBV6-2 or TRBV6-3 with TRBJ2-1, with 7 bases matching TRBD1. J gave up 2 bases and V 6 bases, and 7 bases lay outside the gene matches. Germline-derived CDR1 and CDR2 are MNHEY and SVGEGT. The CDR3 has 15 amino acids. CDR3 coding DNA: TGTGCCAGCAGCTCGACAGGGTCCCCCTACAATGAGCAGTTCTTC. Its translation: CASSSTGSPYNEQFF.

About this clonotype itself: Being one base from a much bigger clone, this may be a read error. The chain's CDR3 is CASSSGREKPSNTGEPFF. The DNA for the CDR3 is TGTGCCAGCAGCTCCGGCAGGGAAAAACCATCGAACACCGGGGAGCCGTTTTTT. The rearrangement joins TRBV7-9 to TRBJ2-2; D may match TRBD1 or TRBD2 (5 bases each). Looked up from germline, CDR1 is SEHNR and CDR2 is FQNEAQ (reference sequence). CDR3 length: 18 amino acids.

The CDR3 loop reads CASREGKGEAFF. The CDR3 region has the DNA TGTGCCAGCAGGGAGGGGAAAGGTGAAGCTTTCTTT. The rearrangement uses TRBV6-2 or TRBV6-3 and TRBJ1-1, with D tentatively TRBD1 (5 bases). Looked up from germline, CDR1 is MNHEY and CDR2 is SVGEGT. This CDR3 comprises 12 residues. Trimming took off 6 bases at V and 7 bases at J, with 12 bases between the two ends.

Only a few counts were recorded for this clonotype. The rearrangement links TRBV9 to TRBJ1-2; D might be TRBD1 (6 bases). The CDR3 consists of 14 residues. The germline CDR1 and CDR2 sequences are SGDLS and YYNGEE. V gave up 0 bases and J gave up 6 bases, with 12 bases separating them. The CDR3 DNA reads as TGTGCCAGCAGCGTAGGCACAGGGATGAATGGCTACACCTTC. Its translation: CASSVGTGMNGYTF. The full variable domain, completed using reference TRBV9 and TRBJ1-2, is DSGVTQTPKHLITATGQRVTLRCSPRSGDLSVYWYQQSLDQGLQFLIQYYNGEERAKGNILERFSAQQFPDLHSELNLSSLELGDSALYFCASSVGTGMNGYTFGSGTRLTVV.

The sample holds many counts of this clonotype. The rearrangement uses TRBV6-1 and TRBJ2-1, with D possibly called TRBD1 or TRBD2 (5 bases each). Looked up from germline, CDR1 is MNHNS and CDR2 is SASEGT. This CDR3 comprises 13 residues. The V gene lost 7 bases and the J gene lost 7 bases, with 14 bases spanning the gap. In nucleotides, the CDR3 is TGTGCCAGCACGAGGGGTATTAAAAATGAGCAGTTCTTC. Translation gives CASTRGIKNEQFF.

As for this clonotype: Given the absence of the conserved phenylalanine or tryptophan at the CDR3 end, a read error is likely. The chain recombines TRBV7-6 with TRBJ2-3, with 8 bases aligning to TRBD2. CDR1 and CDR2 from the germline V gene are SGHVS and FNYEAQ. The CDR3 covers 17 residues. The CDR3 is CASSLRREGRLADMQYV. The CDR3 nucleotides read TGTGCCAGCAGCTTACGCCGGGAGGGCCGCCTCGCAGATATGCAGTATGTT.

This clonotype was seen at least ten times. This chain uses TRBV7-8 with TRBJ2-2, with TRBD2 matching 7 bases. Germline V CDR1 and CDR2: SGHVS, FQNEAQ. The trim removed 2 bases at V and 1 base at J, leaving 4 bases unmatched. The CDR3 runs to 16 residues. CDR3 nucleotide sequence: TGTGCCAGCAGCTTAAGGAGGGAGGGGAACACCGGGGAGCTGTTTTTT. Residues: CASSLRREGNTGELFF.